A selection of T cell receptor beta chains follows, all from one sample in a study of OX40 agonist ivuxolimab in advanced cancers. Repertoires were generated with immunoSEQ multiplex PCR, while TCRdb's copy carries only in-frame clones and drops some. The sample includes tens of thousands of clones, approximately 92% of them seen just once. This material consisted of CD4+ or CD8+ T cells sorted from blood, taken in a trial of the OX40 agonist ivuxolimab. The receptors shown here come from an adult with an advanced solid tumor such as melanoma, head and neck, liver or kidney cancer. The CDR3 runs from the conserved cysteine through the conserved F or W. The D gene is left open where the match is weak. Clone size is shown for a subset of rows, as once, few, many or a class of expanded clone.

D: NA
size: NA
V: TRBV29-1
J: TRBJ1-1
DNA: TGCAGCGTTGTTAGGGTCACTGAAGCTTTCTTT
CDR3: CSVVRVTEAFF

D: NA
size: NA
V: TRBV28
J: TRBJ1-5
DNA: TGTGCCAGCAGTTTATCGGGGACCTACAATCAGCCCCAGCATTTT
CDR3: CASSLSGTYNQPQHF

D: NA
size: NA
V: TRBV4-1
J: TRBJ2-4
DNA: TGCGCCAGCAGCCATGAGGGGTGGACGGCCAAAAACATTCAGTACTTC
CDR3: CASSHEGWTAKNIQYF

D: NA
size: NA
V: TRBV7-9
J: TRBJ1-1
DNA: TGTGCCAGCAGCTTAGGCCGCCCGGGTCTGGGGCCTATTGAAGCTTTCTTT
CDR3: CASSLGRPGLGPIEAFF

D: NA
size: NA
V: TRBV7-7
J: TRBJ2-2
DNA: TGTGCTAGCAGCTTGGGGAACACCGGGGAGCTGTTTTTT
CDR3: CASSLGNTGELFF

D: NA
size: NA
V: TRBV28
J: TRBJ2-1
DNA: TGTGCCAGCAGTAACCTACTAGTGCTGGCTTCGACGAATGAGCAGTTCTTC
CDR3: CASSNLLVLASTNEQFF

D: NA
size: NA
V: TRBV4-3
J: TRBJ2-7
DNA: TGCGCCAGCAGCCAAGAATGGGGACGGATAAAATACGAGCAGTACTTC
CDR3: CASSQEWGRIKYEQYF

D: NA
size: NA
V: TRBV2
J: TRBJ1-2
DNA: TGTGCCAGCAGCCACAGGTCCTATGGCTACACCTTC
CDR3: CASSHRSYGYTF

D: NA
size: NA
V: TRBV7-2
J: TRBJ1-5
DNA: TGTGCCAGCAGTCCCAAGGTGGGTAATCAGCCCCAGCATTTT
CDR3: CASSPKVGNQPQHF

D: NA
size: NA
V: TRBV2
J: TRBJ1-6
DNA: TGTGCCAGCAGTGAATCGGACAGTCATAATTCACCCCTCCACTTT
CDR3: CASSESDSHNSPLHF

D: NA
size: few
V: TRBV19
J: TRBJ1-4
DNA: TGTGCCAGTAGTCCAAACCGGGACAAGGGGGAAAAACTGTTTTTT
CDR3: CASSPNRDKGEKLFF

D: TRBD2
size: NA
V: TRBV12-5
J: TRBJ2-5
DNA: TGTGCTAGTGGTCTAGGGACTAGCGGGGTTACAGAGACCCAGTACTTC
CDR3: CASGLGTSGVTETQYF

D: TRBD1
size: NA
V: TRBV5-1
J: TRBJ2-3
DNA: TGCGCCAGCAGCCGGACAGGGAGTGGCACAGATACGCAGTATTTT
CDR3: CASSRTGSGTDTQYF

D: NA
size: NA
V: TRBV9
J: TRBJ1-6
DNA: TGTGCCAGCAGCGTAGGCATCTCCCGGGGCAATTCACCCCTCCACTTT
CDR3: CASSVGISRGNSPLHF

D: NA
size: NA
V: TRBV6-6
J: TRBJ1-1
DNA: TGTGCCAGCAACCTGCAGAGGGCTGAAGCTTTCTTT
CDR3: CASNLQRAEAFF

D: TRBD2
size: NA
V: TRBV4-2
J: TRBJ2-1
DNA: TGTGCCAGCAGCCGTCAGACTAGCGGAGAACTGGGTGAGCAGTTCTTC
CDR3: CASSRQTSGELGEQFF

D: NA
size: few
V: TRBV10-3
J: TRBJ2-7
DNA: TGTGCCTCCGAGACGGGGAGCTCCTACGAGCAGTACTTC
CDR3: CASETGSSYEQYF

D: TRBD1
size: NA
V: TRBV7-8
J: TRBJ1-4
DNA: TGTGCCAGCAGCTCCAGGGGGCGCGGGGCAACTAATGAAAAACTGTTTTTT
CDR3: CASSSRGRGATNEKLFF

D: NA
size: NA
V: TRBV5-1
J: TRBJ1-2
DNA: TGCGCCAGCAGCTCCGCCCCCTATGGCTACACCTTC
CDR3: CASSSAPYGYTF

D: NA
size: NA
V: TRBV7-3
J: TRBJ2-1
DNA: TGTGCCAGCAGCGCCGGGGCCACAGGGCTTCGAATAAACAATGAGCAGTTCTTC
CDR3: CASSAGATGLRINNEQFF

D: NA
size: NA
V: TRBV5-1
J: TRBJ2-7
DNA: TGCGCCAGCAGCTTGGCCAGACAGGGAGGCTCCTACGAGCAGTACTTC
CDR3: CASSLARQGGSYEQYF

D: TRBD2
size: NA
V: TRBV7-3
J: TRBJ2-1
DNA: TGTGCCAGCAGCTTAAGCGGGAGGGAAGATGAGCAGTTCTTC
CDR3: CASSLSGREDEQFF

D: NA
size: NA
V: TRBV5-6
J: TRBJ1-5
DNA: TGTGCCAGCAGCCGCAGGGGCAATCAGCCCCAGCATTTT
CDR3: CASSRRGNQPQHF

D: TRBD1
size: NA
V: TRBV6-1
J: TRBJ1-2
DNA: TGTGCCAGCAGTGATCGACAGGGTACAAACTATGGCTACACCTTC
CDR3: CASSDRQGTNYGYTF

D: NA
size: NA
V: TRBV11-2
J: TRBJ1-2
DNA: TGTGCCAGCAGCTTTCGCCGGGACACAGGAACAGCTAACTATGGCTACACCTTC
CDR3: CASSFRRDTGTANYGYTF

D: NA
size: NA
V: TRBV19
J: TRBJ2-5
DNA: TGTGCCAGTAGTTCCAGGGGTTGGGAGACCCAGTACTTC
CDR3: CASSSRGWETQYF

D: NA
size: NA
V: TRBV28
J: TRBJ1-1
DNA: TGTGCCAGCAGTTCCTTAGGGTGGGACACTGAAGCTTTCTTT
CDR3: CASSSLGWDTEAFF

D: NA
size: NA
V: TRBV10-3
J: TRBJ1-5
DNA: TGTGCCATCAGTGAGTCCCTCCAGGGGCATGGTCAGCCCCAGCATTTT
CDR3: CAISESLQGHGQPQHF

D: TRBD1
size: NA
V: TRBV19
J: TRBJ1-5
DNA: TGTGCCACCACCCTCGACAGGGGCGATCAGCCCCAGCATTTT
CDR3: CATTLDRGDQPQHF

D: TRBD2
size: NA
V: TRBV5-5
J: TRBJ2-7
DNA: TGTGCCAGCAGCATAGGGACTAGCGGGAGATACTACGAGCAGTACTTC
CDR3: CASSIGTSGRYYEQYF

D: TRBD2
size: NA
V: TRBV6-6
J: TRBJ2-7
DNA: TGTGCCAGCAGCCGGACTAGCGGGAGAGTATCCGAGCAGTACTTC
CDR3: CASSRTSGRVSEQYF

D: TRBD2
size: NA
V: TRBV30
J: TRBJ2-1
DNA: TGTGCCTGGAGTACAACGTTAGCGGGAGACAATGAGCAGTTCTTC
CDR3: CAWSTTLAGDNEQFF

D: TRBD1
size: NA
V: TRBV7-6
J: TRBJ1-5
DNA: TGTGCCAGCAGCTTAGAGGTGGGGACAGGGAGCTTTTGGAGCAATCAGCCCCAGCATTTT
CDR3: CASSLEVGTGSFWSNQPQHF

D: NA
size: NA
V: TRBV5-6
J: TRBJ1-2
DNA: TGTGCCAGCAGCTTGGGAGACTATGGCTACACCTTC
CDR3: CASSLGDYGYTF

D: NA
size: NA
V: TRBV30
J: TRBJ1-4
DNA: TGTGCCTGGAGTGTCCAGGGACGGAAACTGTTTTTT
CDR3: CAWSVQGRKLFF

D: NA
size: NA
V: TRBV5-6
J: TRBJ1-1
DNA: TGTGCCAGCAGCTTGGGACAACAGTGGCCCACTGAAGCTTTCTTT
CDR3: CASSLGQQWPTEAFF

D: NA
size: NA
V: TRBV7-8
J: TRBJ2-1
DNA: TGTGCCAGCAGTCCTACCCGACAGGTCTACAATGAGCAGTTCTTC
CDR3: CASSPTRQVYNEQFF

D: TRBD1
size: few
V: TRBV30
J: TRBJ1-2
DNA: TGTGCGAGACAGGGGATGGACTATGGCTACACCTTC
CDR3: CARQGMDYGYTF

D: TRBD1
size: NA
V: TRBV19
J: TRBJ1-2
DNA: TGTGCCAGTACCGTGGACAGGGATGGCGGCTACACCTTC
CDR3: CASTVDRDGGYTF

D: NA
size: NA
V: TRBV15
J: TRBJ1-6
DNA: TGTGCCACCAGCAGGAGCTATAATTCACCCCTCCACTTT
CDR3: CATSRSYNSPLHF

D: NA
size: NA
V: TRBV30
J: TRBJ1-3
DNA: TGTGCCTGGAGCCCGCCAGGCTCTGGAAACACCATATATTTT
CDR3: CAWSPPGSGNTIYF

D: NA
size: NA
V: TRBV29-1
J: TRBJ1-1
DNA: TGCAGCGTTGGATCATTCGCTGAAGCTTTCTTT
CDR3: CSVGSFAEAFF